This TCR beta chain was captured in a study of blood T cells in healthy people across ages. Of note for this clonotype: Its specificity is not known.

The authors ran a second PCR of about 6 to 11 cycles using a sample-barcoded 5' primer and a J-beta primer mix. A single record per CDR3 protein comes from TCRdb applying MiXCR to the 5' RACE reads. The data show 1.5 million to 2 million distinct CDR3 sequences, about 39% seen once. Losses at the gene ends were 3 bases for V and 8 bases for J; bases not matched to a gene: 2. Germline loops: CDR1 SGHAT, CDR2 FQNNGV. The CDR3 consists of 15 residues. Findings and limits, study-wide: Diversity estimates from one million T cells were considered underestimates. In the absence of known donor CMV status, changes in expanded clonotypes were possibly confounded.

Isolation recovered at least 6 million PBMCs from every sample. The clonotype comes from a human donor in good health. V and J are TRBV11-2 and TRBJ2-1, with 15 nucleotides matching TRBD2. Sequencing input: blood. CDR3 bases: TGTGCCAGCAGCTTTGGGACTAGCGGGGGGTATGAGCAGTTCTTC. As protein: CASSFGTSGGYEQFF.